This TCR beta chain was captured by sequencing in a study of T-cell reconstitution after alpha-beta-depleted transplantation in children. The CDR3 covers 14 residues. Trimming cost V 2 bases and J 9 bases, with 14 bases left between them. The germline gives CDR1 LGHDT, CDR2 YNNKEL (reference sequence). Library preparation (for TCRbeta) was performed with unique molecular identifiers. TCRdb re-derived calls from the PCR reads in MiXCR, one entry per CDR3 protein. In the table there are some 600,000 distinct CDR3 sequences, around 13% of which are singletons. Study results and limitations: Reportedly, roughly two months post-transplant, alpha-beta T cells arose from several hundred expanded graft clones. Some patients' high day-60 TCRbeta diversity was traced to surviving recipient T cells and thymic progenitors. A year had passed since transplant, and T-cell counts and diversity by then came mostly from newly produced T cells.

This clonotype was detected only a few times. Its specificity is not known. This TCR came from a male patient younger than 18 who had a stem cell transplant for acute myeloid leukemia, so the T cells may come from the graft donor. Sequencing used PBMCs, mostly from graft donor cells, obtained 360 days after TCRalphabeta/CD19-depleted stem cell transplant. The chain has TRBV3-1 and TRBJ1-5; D ambiguous. The CDR3, as DNA: TGTGCCAGCAGCCAATCCTGGGCGGAGGGGCCCCAGCATTTT. Protein sequence: CASSQSWAEGPQHF.